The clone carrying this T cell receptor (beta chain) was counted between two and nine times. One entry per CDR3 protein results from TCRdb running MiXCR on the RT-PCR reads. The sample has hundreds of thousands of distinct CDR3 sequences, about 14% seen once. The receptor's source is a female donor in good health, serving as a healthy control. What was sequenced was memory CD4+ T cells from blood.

The CDR3 loop is CSAWGGQGAGQPQHF. CDR3 coding DNA: TGCAGTGCTTGGGGGGGACAGGGGGCTGGGCAGCCCCAGCATTTT. The chain carries TRBV20-1 and TRBJ1-5, with 12 bases lining up with TRBD1. The CDR3 has 15 amino acids. Germline V gives CDR1 DFQATT, CDR2 SNEGSKA (reference sequence). The V gene end was trimmed by 5 bases and the J gene end by 7 bases; junction bases not matched to a gene: 9.